Below, 19 T cell receptor beta chains from the same sample are listed, as sequenced in a study of T cell responses to AZD1222 COVID-19 vaccine. Sequencing used immunoSEQ multiplex PCR; TCRdb keeps in-frame clones, though not all of them. The data contain about 130,000 clones, around nine tenths of them singletons. Sequencing was performed on peripheral blood, taken on day 0 of AZD1222 vaccination. Source of these receptors: an adult in good health.

The chain carries TRBV11-2 and TRBJ1-2; D might be TRBD1 (5 bases). Trimming pared 1 base from V and 5 bases from J, leaving 17 bases between. This CDR3 is 16 amino acids long. Germline V gene sequence: CDR1 SGHAT, CDR2 FQNNGV. The DNA for the CDR3 is TGTGCCAGCAGCTTAGGCCCCGGGACGGCGCAGTATGGCTACACCTTC. The encoded protein is CASSLGPGTAQYGYTF.

The chain combines TRBV5-6 with TRBJ2-1; D not certain. The CDR3 is made up of 16 amino acids. Germline CDR1 is SGHDT and CDR2 is YYEEEE. Trimming took off 0 bases at V and 2 bases at J, with 12 bases between the two ends. CDR3 region: CASSLVGSTTYNEQFF. CDR3 nucleotides: TGTGCCAGCAGCTTGGTTGGTTCGACAACCTACAATGAGCAGTTCTTC.

The chain recombines TRBV6-5 with TRBJ2-1; possible D gene TRBD2, 6 bases. Germline-derived CDR1 and CDR2 are MNHEY and SVGAGI. The CDR3 contains 15 residues. The germline V and J ends were trimmed by 4 bases and 3 bases, with 13 bases remaining between them. As DNA, the CDR3 is TGTGCCAGCAGTTCGCAGTGGACTAACTACAATGAGCAGTTCTTC. This encodes CASSSQWTNYNEQFF.

The chain combines TRBV5-6 with TRBJ1-6; no clear D. The V gene's germline CDR1 is SGHDT and CDR2 YYEEEE. CDR3 size: 12 residues. Deletions cut 5 bases from V and 9 bases from J, with 9 bases between. DNA of the CDR3: TGTGCCAGCAGTGGTTTAAGTTCACCCCTCCACTTT. Translation: CASSGLSSPLHF.

V gene TRBV25-1 combines with J gene TRBJ1-5; no reliable D call. From germline, CDR1 is MGHDK and CDR2 SYGVNS. V was trimmed by 8 bases and J by 6 bases, leaving 17 bases between them. CDR3 size: 14 residues. The CDR3 nucleotides are TGTGCCAGCTCCGCCGCGGGGTCGGCTCAGCCCCAGCATTTT. Its protein product is CASSAAGSAQPQHF.

The chain recombines TRBV9 with TRBJ2-5; 7 bases agree with TRBD2. Germline V gene lookup returns CDR1 SGDLS and CDR2 YYNGEE. Unmatched junction bases numbered 13, after V lost 4 bases and J lost 4 bases. The CDR3 is 16 residues long. CDR3 residues: CASSSSLAGVGETQYF. The CDR3 DNA follows: TGTGCCAGCAGCTCCTCACTCGCGGGAGTGGGAGAGACCCAGTACTTC.

The CDR3 is CASSLVRDTEAFF. The DNA of the CDR3 is TGTGCCAGCAGCTTAGTCCGGGACACTGAAGCTTTCTTT. This rearrangement joins TRBV11-2 to TRBJ1-1; D is undetermined. From germline, CDR1 is SGHAT and CDR2 FQNNGV. This CDR3 contains 13 residues. V shed 1 base and J shed 3 bases, with 6 bases lying between them.

DNA of the CDR3: TGTGCCAGCAGTGTAAGTCAACGTCGGGTGGACACTGAAGCTTTCTTT. This translates into CASSVSQRRVDTEAFF. The V and J genes are TRBV2 and TRBJ1-1; D is uncertain. CDR1 SNHLY and CDR2 FYNNEI come from the germline V gene. The ends were cut back, 4 bases at V and 3 bases at J, with 18 bases in the middle. The CDR3 runs to 16 residues.

The CDR3 protein is CASSQAGTGVGYTF. CDR3 coding DNA: TGTGCCAGCAGCCAGGCCGGGACAGGGGTAGGCTACACCTTC. This sequence joins TRBV4-2 and TRBJ1-2; TRBD1 aligns across 10 bases. CDR3 length equals 14 residues. Germline lookup yields CDR1 LGHNA and CDR2 YNFKEQ. After removal of 3 bases from V and 8 bases from J, the junction contained 6 bases not matched to a gene.

J is TRBJ2-1 and V is TRBV3-1 (or the pseudogene TRBV3-2), with 7 bases lining up with TRBD2. This CDR3 comprises 14 residues. Trimming removed 4 bases from V and 8 bases from J; junction bases left unmatched: 8. Germline V CDR1 and CDR2: LGHDT, YNNKEL (reference sequence). The chain's CDR3 is CASSPLGLDYEQFF. The CDR3 region has the DNA TGTGCCAGCAGCCCGCTCGGACTAGACTATGAGCAGTTCTTC.

This CDR3 is CASSPQGGRYNSPLHF. The CDR3, as DNA: TGTGCCAGCAGCCCTCAGGGTGGCCGTTATAATTCACCCCTCCACTTT. V and J are TRBV5-8 and TRBJ1-6; TRBD1 is a possible D gene (5 bases). The V gene's germline CDR1 is SGHTS and CDR2 YDEGEE. There are 16 residues in the CDR3. Trimming took 4 bases from V and 4 from J, leaving 15 bases between them.

V is TRBV18 and J is TRBJ2-3, with D unclear. CDR1 and CDR2 (germline): KGHSH, LQKENI. The CDR3 is 14 amino acids. The V end was cut by 3 bases, the J end by 0 bases, with 7 bases between. The CDR3 spells CASSPLDSTDTQYF. DNA for the CDR3: TGTGCCAGCTCACCGCTTGATAGCACAGATACGCAGTATTTT.

This chain connects TRBV14 to TRBJ1-6, with D perhaps TRBD1 (6 bases). The CDR3 is 17 residues long. V was pared by 3 bases and J by 2 bases, with 14 bases between. CDR1 is SGHDN, CDR2 FVKESK, per germline. CDR3 amino acids: CASSQDTGSTYNSPLHF. In nucleotides, the CDR3 is TGTGCCAGCAGCCAGGATACAGGGTCTACCTATAATTCACCCCTCCACTTT.

V usage is TRBV7-9 and J usage is TRBJ2-2; 7 bases match TRBD1. The CDR3 sequence is 15 residues long. CDR1 and CDR2 from the germline V gene are SEHNR and FQNEAQ (reference sequence). J was trimmed by 0 bases and V by 3 bases; bases with no gene match: 1. This chain's CDR3 is CASSLGQPNTGELFF. The DNA of the CDR3 is TGTGCCAGCAGCTTGGGACAGCCGAACACCGGGGAGCTGTTTTTT.

The CDR3 DNA reads TGTGCCAGCAGGGGGGGGAGGCTCAGCACAGATACGCAGTATTTT. Amino acid sequence: CASRGGRLSTDTQYF. The rearrangement uses TRBV2 and TRBJ2-3, with 7 nucleotides matching TRBD2. Per germline, CDR1 SNHLY and CDR2 FYNNEI. The length of the CDR3 is 15 residues. The V gene end was trimmed by 6 bases and the J gene end by 0 bases; junction bases not matched to a gene: 6. The full variable domain, with the rest looked up from reference TRBV2 and TRBJ2-3, is EPEVTQTPSHQVTQMGQEVILRCVPISNHLYFYWYRQILGQKVEFLVSFYNNEISEKSEIFDDQFSVERPDGSNFTLKIRSTKLEDSAMYFCASRGGRLSTDTQYFGPGTRLTVL.

The V call is TRBV19, the J call TRBJ2-1; D perhaps matches TRBD1 (5 bases). Germline V gene lookup returns CDR1 LNHDA and CDR2 SQIVND (reference sequence). V was shortened by 4 bases and J by 2 bases, with 9 bases between the two germline ends. The CDR3 sequence is 14 residues long. This CDR3 is CASSKGVTYNEQFF. The CDR3 region has the DNA TGTGCCAGTAGTAAAGGGGTTACCTACAATGAGCAGTTCTTC. The variable domain in full, completed from reference TRBV19 and TRBJ2-1, reads DGGITQSPKYLFRKEGQNVTLSCEQNLNHDAMYWYRQDPGQGLRLIYYSQIVNDFQKGDIAEGYSVSREKKESFPLTVTSAQKNPTAFYLCASSKGVTYNEQFFGPGTRLTVL.

The chain couples TRBV29-1 to TRBJ2-7; D possibly corresponds to TRBD2 (5 bases). This CDR3 comprises 12 residues. Trimming took off 2 bases at V and 2 bases at J, with 7 bases between the two ends. Germline loops: CDR1 SQVTM, CDR2 ANQGSEA. CDR3 residues: CSVELAPYEQYF. CDR3 nucleotide sequence: TGCAGCGTTGAACTAGCCCCCTACGAGCAGTACTTC.

The chain has TRBV7-2 and TRBJ1-1; maybe TRBD1 (5 bases). V was trimmed by 5 bases and J by 0 bases, leaving 13 bases between them. CDR3 size: 15 residues. The V gene's germline CDR1 is SGHTA and CDR2 FQGNSA. CDR3: CASSPDGGMNTEAFF. Written as DNA, the CDR3 is TGTGCCAGCAGCCCCGACGGGGGTATGAACACTGAAGCTTTCTTT.

The chain joins TRBV13 to TRBJ1-2; 7 nucleotides agree with TRBD1. The CDR3 contains 16 residues. Per the germline V gene, CDR1 is PRHDT and CDR2 is FYEKMQ (reference sequence). V was pared by 1 base and J by 8 bases, with 13 bases of the junction left unmatched. This CDR3 reads CASSLAGGQGGRGYTF. The CDR3 DNA follows: TGTGCCAGCAGCTTAGCCGGTGGCCAGGGGGGTCGAGGCTACACCTTC.